A single TCR beta chain is shown here with its context. The antigen it binds to is not known. The record has no base qualities; no much larger clone is one base away. The CDR3 numbers 15 residues from cysteine through phenylalanine. The kept DNA is CDR3 alone, 45 bases in frame from the first base. CDR1 is given as SGHNT and CDR2 as YYREEE, both from the germline V gene (reference sequence). V loses 1 base, J loses 2 bases, and the germline ends lie 9 bases apart. Per the publication, the time point label means: baseline before first vaccination. Vaccinee samples were obtained from the UK trials COV001 and COV002, which included a single-blind randomized controlled phase 2/3 trial of AZD1222 (ChAdOx1 nCoV-19) in healthy adults. For TCRbeta chain sequencing, PBMC samples from trial participants were taken at day 0 and at day 28 after the second dose. The CDR3 regions of human TCRbeta chains were analyzed by immunosequencing. The study's processing was this. Repertoire TCRs were checked for matches against a reference library of SARS-CoV-2-specific TCRs that had been generated using the MIRA antigen-specificity platform. Breadth meant the fraction of unique TCRs that were SARS-CoV-2-associated, whereas depth meant the fraction of total T cells that were SARS-CoV-2-associated. Using the MIRA data, each spike-specific TCR was mapped to the spike region that the TCR reacts to and placed in a CD4 or CD8 class. Log10-transformed breadth and depth values were compared by one-way ANOVA with Sidak's multiple comparisons tests. Here the immuneACCESS table is served through TCRdb, limited to in-frame sequences with V and J called. Missing clones are a known gap in these copies; in checked studies unresolved V genes cover under half, and the rest lacks a known reason. The V and J calls and clone size are taken from that table; D and trimming were inferred from the DNA. The sample includes around 60,000 clones, with about 90% observed a single time. Just under 5% of the sample comes from the top ten.

The data originate from a study of T cell responses to AZD1222 COVID-19 vaccine (dated by TCRdb to the early 2020s). Broadly, across the study: AZD1222 recipients with second doses at about 4 weeks or about 12 weeks were pooled, because spike-specific TCR depth and breadth did not differ between schedules. A total of about 250 trial participants underwent TCR sequencing, of whom about 210 had received two doses of AZD1222 and 26 had received two doses of the MenACWY control vaccine. Trial participants were enrolled into age subgroups of 18-55, 56-69 and 70-plus years, which contained about 160, 30 and 59 TCR-sequenced participants, respectively. Results and caveats for the whole study, not just this receptor: Conclusions about previously exposed vaccinees were limited because only a handful of AZD1222 recipients were SARS-CoV-2 seropositive at baseline. A significant rise in spike-specific TCR breadth and depth was observed after two AZD1222 doses relative to day 0 and relative to MenACWY recipients. Because no samples from the day 14 peak response were available, repertoires could be characterized only after the peak T cell response. Vaccine-associated CD4 TCRs spanned the whole spike protein, with dominant responses in regions 160-218 and 743-854. Participants were mostly white British and included more females than males, and it was suggested by the authors that clonal diversity may have been underestimated. Reportedly, close to half of the unique spike-specific TCRs recognized epitopes lying outside the regions that are mutated in the B.1.351 and B.1.1.7 variants. The 56-69-year group was small, and its depth increase did not reach significance, likely because of low power.

Recombination joined TRBV5-4 with TRBJ2-2; the D gene assignment is ambiguous. The sample consisted of peripheral blood, taken on day 0 of AZD1222 vaccination. This TCR was sampled from an adult in good health. The CDR3 region reads CASSLMNRNTGELFF. Here is the DNA: TGTGCCAGCAGCTTGATGAACAGAAACACCGGGGAGCTGTTTTTT.